The next 22 T cell receptor beta chains were all read from a single sample in a study of response to subunit inactivated influenza vaccine. TCRdb redid the calling of the RT-PCR reads with MiXCR, one entry per CDR3 protein. The sample has 800,000 to 1,000,000 distinct CDR3 sequences; over 20% are singletons. The input for sequencing was PBMCs from blood, taken approximately 5 days after vaccination. The receptors stem from a man aged 45-60 years who received an inactivated influenza vaccine.

This chain uses TRBV20-1 with TRBJ2-1, with D perhaps given as TRBD1 or TRBD2 (5 bases each). Trimming took off 7 bases at V and 13 bases at J, with 20 bases between the two ends. Per the germline V gene, CDR1 is DFQATT and CDR2 is SNEGSKA (reference sequence). This CDR3 is 12 amino acids long. CDR3 amino acids: CSGVMGVAGQFF. Written as DNA, the CDR3 is TGCAGTGGCGTTATGGGGGTGGCAGGCCAGTTCTTC.

This clonotype was seen at least ten times. The V gene is TRBV5-1, the J gene TRBJ2-1, with 7 bases matching TRBD2. CDR1 and CDR2 (germline): SGHRS, YFSETQ. V lost 5 bases, J lost 4 bases, and 9 bases stayed unmatched. The CDR3 length is 15 residues. As DNA, the CDR3 is TGCGCCAGCAGTCTCCCTAGCGGATATTACAATGAGCAGTTCTTC. Translating gives CASSLPSGYYNEQFF.

The table lists this clonotype with a few counts. V and J are TRBV2 and TRBJ1-4, with D possibly TRBD1 on 5 matching bases. The V end was cut by 8 bases, the J end by 2 bases, with 15 bases between. The germline V gene has CDR1 SNHLY and CDR2 FYNNEI. This CDR3 is 15 amino acids long. The CDR3 loop is CASLPGDRTNEKLFF. In DNA form, the CDR3 reads TGTGCCAGCCTTCCGGGGGACCGCACTAATGAAAAACTGTTTTTT.

This clonotype was found a few times. The chain links TRBV12-3 or TRBV12-4 to TRBJ1-1, with D maybe TRBD1 (5 bases). The CDR3 sequence is 12 residues long. Trimming shortened V by 2 bases and J by 7 bases, and 8 bases separated the two germline ends. CDR3 nucleotides: TGTGCCAGCAGTTTAAAGGGGATTGAAGCTTTCTTT. Translation gives CASSLKGIEAFF.

This clonotype has a handful of counts. The chain couples TRBV24-1 to TRBJ2-2, with D perhaps TRBD1 (6 bases). The V gene's germline CDR1 is KGHDR and CDR2 SFDVKD. Trimming left V 4 bases short and J 7 bases short, with 15 bases between. The CDR3 consists of 15 residues. The chain's CDR3 is CATSDRTAVNGELFF. The CDR3 nucleotides are TGTGCCACCAGTGACAGGACAGCTGTTAACGGGGAGCTGTTTTTT.

The chain has TRBV6-2 or TRBV6-3 and TRBJ2-2, with TRBD2 as a possible D gene (6 bases). Trimming left V 2 bases short and J 3 bases short, with 13 bases between. The germline V gene encodes CDR1 MNHEY and CDR2 SVGEGT. The CDR3 totals 16 residues. The CDR3 DNA reads TGTGCCAGCAGTTACATGTTCGGGGGTGACACCGGGGAGCTGTTTTTT. Translating it yields CASSYMFGGDTGELFF.

The chain combines TRBV20-1 with TRBJ2-2; 9 nucleotides match TRBD2. J was trimmed by 1 base and V by 6 bases; bases with no gene match: 3. The CDR3 consists of 14 residues. Germline V gives CDR1 DFQATT, CDR2 SNEGSKA (reference sequence). The CDR3 loop is CSAHSGGNTGELFF. Written as DNA, the CDR3 is TGCAGTGCACATAGCGGGGGGAACACCGGGGAGCTGTTTTTT.

This clonotype was counted only a few times. The J gene is TRBJ1-5, the V gene TRBV7-2; 8 bases match TRBD1. CDR1 is SGHTA, CDR2 FQGNSA, per germline. This CDR3 contains 13 residues. Losses at the gene ends were 5 bases for V and 7 bases for J; bases not matched to a gene: 4. CDR3 protein: CASSPDREQPQHF. The CDR3 DNA reads as TGTGCCAGCAGCCCGGACAGGGAACAGCCCCAGCATTTT.

The sample holds many counts of this clonotype. This chain connects TRBV7-2 to TRBJ2-4; 8 nucleotides agree with TRBD1. V dropped 0 bases and J dropped 3; count of bases not matched to a gene: 7. In germline, CDR1 is SGHTA, CDR2 FQGNSA. The CDR3 spans 17 residues. The CDR3 protein is CASSLALTGAYKNIQYF. CDR3 sequence (DNA): TGTGCCAGCAGCTTAGCACTGACAGGGGCTTACAAAAACATTCAGTACTTC. The full variable domain, with the rest looked up from reference TRBV7-2 and TRBJ2-4, is GAGVSQSPSNKVTEKGKDVELRCDPISGHTALYWYRQSLGQGLEFLIYFQGNSAPDKSGLPSDRFSAERTGGSVSTLTIQRTQQEDSAVYLCASSLALTGAYKNIQYFGAGTRLSVL.

The J gene is TRBJ2-1, the V gene TRBV7-8; D possibly corresponds to TRBD1 (6 bases). Germline V lookup: CDR1 SGHVS, CDR2 FQNEAQ. Trimming removed 1 base at V and 0 bases at J, with 16 bases between. The CDR3 is made up of 18 amino acids. The CDR3 loop is CASSLVWGRVSSYNEQFF. The CDR3 DNA sequence: TGTGCCAGCAGCTTAGTTTGGGGGCGCGTGAGCTCCTACAATGAGCAGTTCTTC.

This clonotype was picked up many times. As DNA, the CDR3 is TGTGCCAGCACCAGGACAGGGAGTGGCTACACCTTC. Protein: CASTRTGSGYTF. The rearrangement joins TRBV12-3 or TRBV12-4 to TRBJ1-2, with TRBD1 identical over 8 bases. The CDR3 length is 12 residues. Unmatched junction bases numbered 5, after V lost 7 bases and J lost 7 bases.

The chain carries TRBV29-1 and TRBJ2-5; a possible D gene is TRBD1 (6 bases). This CDR3 comprises 13 residues. Germline CDR1 reads SQVTM; CDR2 reads ANQGSEA. Trimming took 6 bases from V and 1 from J, leaving 12 bases between them. The CDR3 coding sequence is TGCAGCGTCGGGACATACCCCCAAGAGACCCAGTACTTC. Its translation: CSVGTYPQETQYF.

This clonotype showed up just a few times. The genes are TRBV7-9 and TRBJ2-4, with D tentatively TRBD2 (7 bases). The V gene lost 2 bases and the J gene lost 8 bases, with 19 bases spanning the gap. From germline, CDR1 is SEHNR and CDR2 FQNEAQ (reference sequence). The CDR3 runs to 16 residues. CDR3 sequence (DNA): TGTGCCAGCAGCTTAACGGGGGGCAGTGATAGGGACATTCAGTACTTC. It specifies CASSLTGGSDRDIQYF.

This sequence joins TRBV5-6 and TRBJ2-4, with D uncertain. V was shortened by 3 bases and J by 5 bases, with 9 bases between the two germline ends. Germline V gene sequence: CDR1 SGHDT, CDR2 YYEEEE. This CDR3 is built from 13 residues. The CDR3 region is CASSSWVENIQYF. Here the CDR3 DNA reads TGTGCCAGCAGCTCCTGGGTGGAAAACATTCAGTACTTC.

The chain couples TRBV20-1 to TRBJ2-1, with D perhaps matching TRBD2 (6 bases). This CDR3 is 16 amino acids long. The germline gives CDR1 DFQATT, CDR2 SNEGSKA (reference sequence). The germline V and J ends were trimmed by 6 bases and 4 bases, with 22 bases remaining between them. In DNA, the CDR3 is TGCAGTGCCAAATTTGGAGGGCAGCGGTTGTACAATGAGCAGTTCTTC. This translates into CSAKFGGQRLYNEQFF.

V and J are TRBV20-1 and TRBJ2-1; D ambiguous. Trimming removed 0 bases from V and 2 bases from J, with 8 bases in between. This CDR3 has 14 amino acids. Per germline, CDR1 DFQATT and CDR2 SNEGSKA (reference sequence). In nucleotides, the CDR3 is TGCAGTGCTAGAGATTCCAGAGCCTACAATGAGCAGTTCTTC. Translating it yields CSARDSRAYNEQFF.

Notes on this clonotype: The germline gene is not matched at one end of the junction; a read error may be the cause. The V gene is TRBV5-1, the J gene TRBJ2-1; the D is unclear. The length of the CDR3 is 13 residues. Germline values: CDR1 SGHRS, CDR2 YFSETQ. CDR3 region: CASSLGQDNQQFF. The CDR3 DNA is TGCGCCAGCAGCTTGGGACAAGACAATCAGCAGTTCTTC.

A word on this clonotype: A read error may be the cause here, since a much bigger clone is one base away. The chain couples TRBV24-1 to TRBJ2-3; 9 bases are a match to TRBD1. Germline assignment: CDR1 KGHDR and CDR2 SFDVKD. The CDR3 has 15 residues. The CDR3 coding sequence is TGTGCCACCAGTACAGGGGGCATAAACGCAGATACGCATTATTTT. It yields the protein CATSTGGINADTHYF.

The DNA of the CDR3 is TGCGCCAGCAGCTTTCACAGTATTAACTATGGCTACACCTTC. It yields the protein CASSFHSINYGYTF. The chain joins TRBV5-1 to TRBJ1-2; no firm D call. Trimming pared 2 bases from V and 1 base from J, leaving 9 bases between. The CDR3 runs to 14 residues. Germline V CDR1 and CDR2: SGHRS, YFSETQ.

The chain is built from TRBV4-1 and TRBJ2-1, with 7 bases identical to TRBD1. V gave up 2 bases and J gave up 5 bases; unmatched junction bases: 3. Germline-derived CDR1 and CDR2 are MGHRA and YSYEKL. The CDR3 runs to 14 residues. The CDR3 here is CASSQIDRDNEQFF. The CDR3 DNA reads as TGCGCCAGCAGCCAAATTGACAGGGACAATGAGCAGTTCTTC.

This clonotype was seen a few times. The chain carries TRBV29-1 and TRBJ2-1; D gene uncertain. Trimming took 4 bases from V and 5 from J, leaving 9 bases between them. The CDR3 contains 12 residues. In germline, CDR1 is SQVTM, CDR2 ANQGSEA. The chain's CDR3 is CSVGSTDNEQFF. CDR3 nucleotides: TGCAGCGTTGGGTCAACTGACAATGAGCAGTTCTTC.

This clonotype appeared a single time. The chain couples TRBV25-1 to TRBJ2-5; no reliable D call. The CDR3 is made up of 14 amino acids. Germline lookup yields CDR1 MGHDK and CDR2 SYGVNS. V was trimmed by 0 bases and J by 2 bases, leaving 7 bases between them. DNA of the CDR3: TGTGCCAGCAGTGAATACGGGCAGCAAGAGACCCAGTACTTC. Its translation is CASSEYGQQETQYF.